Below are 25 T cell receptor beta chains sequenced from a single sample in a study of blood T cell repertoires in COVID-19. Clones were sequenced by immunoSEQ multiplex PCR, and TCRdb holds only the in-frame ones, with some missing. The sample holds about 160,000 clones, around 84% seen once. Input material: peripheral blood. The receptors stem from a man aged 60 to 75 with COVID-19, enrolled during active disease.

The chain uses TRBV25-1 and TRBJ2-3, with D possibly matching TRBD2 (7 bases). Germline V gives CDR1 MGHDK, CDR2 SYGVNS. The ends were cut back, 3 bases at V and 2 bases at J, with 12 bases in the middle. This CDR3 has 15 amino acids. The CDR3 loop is CASSDQGRDTDTQYF. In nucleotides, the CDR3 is TGTGCCAGCAGTGATCAGGGGAGGGACACAGATACGCAGTATTTT.

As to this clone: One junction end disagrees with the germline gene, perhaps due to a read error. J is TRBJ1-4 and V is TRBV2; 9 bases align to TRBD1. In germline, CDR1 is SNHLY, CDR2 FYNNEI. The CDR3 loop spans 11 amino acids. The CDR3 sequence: CASGEARDREF. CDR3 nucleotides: TGTGCCAGCGGGGAAGCACGGGACAGGGAATTT.

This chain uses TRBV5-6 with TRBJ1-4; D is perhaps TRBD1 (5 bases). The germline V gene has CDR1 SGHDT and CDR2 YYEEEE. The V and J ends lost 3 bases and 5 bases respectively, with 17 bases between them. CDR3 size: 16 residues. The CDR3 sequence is CASSYKTGTGNEKLFF. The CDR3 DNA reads TGTGCCAGCAGCTATAAGACCGGGACTGGAAATGAAAAACTGTTTTTT.

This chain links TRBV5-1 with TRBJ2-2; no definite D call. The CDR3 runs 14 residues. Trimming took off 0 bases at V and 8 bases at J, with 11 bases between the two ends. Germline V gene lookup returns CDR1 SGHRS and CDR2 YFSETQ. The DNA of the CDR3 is TGCGCCAGCAGCTTGGGGCAGCGTACTGGGGAGCTGTTTTTT. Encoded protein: CASSLGQRTGELFF.

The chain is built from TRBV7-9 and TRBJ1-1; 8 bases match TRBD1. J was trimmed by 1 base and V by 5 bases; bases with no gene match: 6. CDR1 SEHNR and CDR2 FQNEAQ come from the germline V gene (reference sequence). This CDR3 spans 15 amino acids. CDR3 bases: TGTGCCAGCAGCCCAATAGGGACAGGGAACACTGAAGCTTTCTTT. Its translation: CASSPIGTGNTEAFF.

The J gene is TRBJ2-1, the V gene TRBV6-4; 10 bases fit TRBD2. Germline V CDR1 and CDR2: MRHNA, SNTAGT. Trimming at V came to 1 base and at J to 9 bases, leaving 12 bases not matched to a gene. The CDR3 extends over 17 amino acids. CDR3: CASSDWSGGVFMGEQFF. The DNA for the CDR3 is TGTGCCAGCAGTGACTGGAGCGGGGGGGTTTTTATGGGTGAGCAGTTCTTC.

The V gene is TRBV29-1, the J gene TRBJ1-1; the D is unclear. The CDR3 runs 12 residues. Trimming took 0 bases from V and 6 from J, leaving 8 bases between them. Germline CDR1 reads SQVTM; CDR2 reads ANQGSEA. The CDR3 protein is CSVEDRIAEAFF. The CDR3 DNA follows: TGCAGCGTTGAAGACAGGATAGCTGAAGCTTTCTTT. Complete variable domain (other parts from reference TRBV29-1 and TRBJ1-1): SAVISQKPSRDICQRGTSLTIQCQVDSQVTMMFWYRQQPGQSLTLIATANQGSEATYESGFVIDKFPISRPNLTFSTLTVSNMSPEDSSIYLCSVEDRIAEAFFGQGTRLTVV.

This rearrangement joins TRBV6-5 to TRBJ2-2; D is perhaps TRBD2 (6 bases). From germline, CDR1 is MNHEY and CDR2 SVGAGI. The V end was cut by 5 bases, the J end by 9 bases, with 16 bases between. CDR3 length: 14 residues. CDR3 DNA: TGTGCCAGCAGTCGGGATAGGGACTTTAGGGAGCTGTTTTTT. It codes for CASSRDRDFRELFF.

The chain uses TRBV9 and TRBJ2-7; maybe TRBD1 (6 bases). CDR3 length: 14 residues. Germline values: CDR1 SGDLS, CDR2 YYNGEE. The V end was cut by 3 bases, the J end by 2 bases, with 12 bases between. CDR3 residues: CASSDGTRTYEQYF. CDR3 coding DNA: TGTGCCAGCAGCGATGGGACACGCACCTACGAGCAGTACTTC.

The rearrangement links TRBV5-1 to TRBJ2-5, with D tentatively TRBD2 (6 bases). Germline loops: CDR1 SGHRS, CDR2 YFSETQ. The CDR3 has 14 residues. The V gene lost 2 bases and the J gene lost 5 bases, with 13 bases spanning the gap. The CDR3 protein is CASSFNSGVETQYF. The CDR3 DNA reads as TGCGCCAGCAGCTTTAACTCGGGGGTCGAGACCCAGTACTTC.

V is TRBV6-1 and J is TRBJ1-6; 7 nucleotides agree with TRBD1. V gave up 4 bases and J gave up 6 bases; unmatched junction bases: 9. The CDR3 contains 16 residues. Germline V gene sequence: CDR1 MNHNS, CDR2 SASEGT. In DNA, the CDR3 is TGTGCCAGCAGTGGGTCAGGGGGAGCCAGTAATTCACCCCTCCACTTT. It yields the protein CASSGSGGASNSPLHF.

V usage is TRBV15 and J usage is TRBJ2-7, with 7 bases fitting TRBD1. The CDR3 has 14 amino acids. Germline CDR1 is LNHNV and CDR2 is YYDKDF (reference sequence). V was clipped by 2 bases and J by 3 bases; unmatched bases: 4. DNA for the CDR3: TGTGCCACCAGCAGAATGGGGGACAGCTACGAGCAGTACTTC. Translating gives CATSRMGDSYEQYF.

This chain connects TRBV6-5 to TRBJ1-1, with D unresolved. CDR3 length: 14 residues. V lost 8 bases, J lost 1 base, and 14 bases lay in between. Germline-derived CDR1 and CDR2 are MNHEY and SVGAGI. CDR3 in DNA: TGTGCCAGCGAGGTTTCGACGGCGAACACTGAAGCTTTCTTT. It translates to CASEVSTANTEAFF.

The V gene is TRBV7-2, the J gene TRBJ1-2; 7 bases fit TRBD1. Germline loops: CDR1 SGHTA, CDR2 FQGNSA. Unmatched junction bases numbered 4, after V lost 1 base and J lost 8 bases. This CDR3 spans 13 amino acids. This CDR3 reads CASSLGGQSGYTF. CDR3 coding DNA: TGTGCCAGCAGCTTAGGGGGACAGTCAGGCTACACCTTC.

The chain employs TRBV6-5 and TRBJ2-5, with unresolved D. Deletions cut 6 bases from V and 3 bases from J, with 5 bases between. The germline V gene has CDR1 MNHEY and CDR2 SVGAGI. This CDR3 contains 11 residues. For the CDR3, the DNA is TGTGCCAGCAGAACTGAAGAGACCCAGTACTTC. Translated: CASRTEETQYF.

CDR3 nucleotide sequence: TGTGCCAGCAACCCATACAGGGGAAGCTCCTACGAGCAGTACTTC. Its translation: CASNPYRGSSYEQYF. The chain couples TRBV27 to TRBJ2-7, with TRBD1 matching over 7 bases. Germline V lookup: CDR1 MNHEY, CDR2 SMNVEV (reference sequence). The CDR3 covers 15 residues. V lost 7 bases and J lost 0; bases outside the gene matches: 9.

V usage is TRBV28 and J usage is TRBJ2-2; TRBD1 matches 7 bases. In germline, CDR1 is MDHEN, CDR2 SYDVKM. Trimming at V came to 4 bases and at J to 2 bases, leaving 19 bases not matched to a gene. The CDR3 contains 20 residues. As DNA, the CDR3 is TGTGCCAGCAGTTATCCGGCCTTGAGGATTGACAGGGACAACACCGGGGAGCTGTTTTTT. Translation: CASSYPALRIDRDNTGELFF.

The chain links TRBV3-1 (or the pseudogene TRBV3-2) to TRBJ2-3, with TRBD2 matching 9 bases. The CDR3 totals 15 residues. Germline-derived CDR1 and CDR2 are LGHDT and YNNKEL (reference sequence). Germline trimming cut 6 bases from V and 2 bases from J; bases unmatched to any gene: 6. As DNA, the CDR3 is TGTGCCAGCAGTTCAGCGGGGGGAAACACAGATACGCAGTATTTT. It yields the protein CASSSAGGNTDTQYF.

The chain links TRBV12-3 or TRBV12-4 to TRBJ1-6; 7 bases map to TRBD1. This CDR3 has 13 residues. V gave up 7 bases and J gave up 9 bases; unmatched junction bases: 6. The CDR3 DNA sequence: TGTGCCAGCATGAGTCAGGGGGGTTCACCCCTCCACTTT. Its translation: CASMSQGGSPLHF.

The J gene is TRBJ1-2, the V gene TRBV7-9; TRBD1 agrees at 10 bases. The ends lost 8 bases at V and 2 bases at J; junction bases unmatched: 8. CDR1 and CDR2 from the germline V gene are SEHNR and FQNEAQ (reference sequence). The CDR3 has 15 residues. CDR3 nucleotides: TGTGCCAGCCTAGCCGGGACAGGGGACAACTATGGCTACACCTTC. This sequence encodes CASLAGTGDNYGYTF.

CDR3 loop: CATSDTGNTEAFF. CDR3 coding DNA: TGTGCCACCAGTGATACAGGGAACACTGAAGCTTTCTTT. The rearrangement uses TRBV24-1 and TRBJ1-1; TRBD1 is a possible D gene (5 bases). The CDR3 spans 13 residues. Germline V gene lookup returns CDR1 KGHDR and CDR2 SFDVKD. V was pared by 3 bases and J by 1 base, with 5 bases between.

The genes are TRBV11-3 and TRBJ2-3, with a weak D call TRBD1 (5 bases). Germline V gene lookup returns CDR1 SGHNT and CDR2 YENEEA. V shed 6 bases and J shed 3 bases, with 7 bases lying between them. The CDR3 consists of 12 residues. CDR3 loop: CASSPGTDTQYF. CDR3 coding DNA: TGTGCCAGCAGTCCAGGGACAGATACGCAGTATTTT. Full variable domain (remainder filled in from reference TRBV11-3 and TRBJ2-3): EAGVVQSPRYKIIEKKQPVAFWCNPISGHNTLYWYLQNLGQGPELLIRYENEEAVDDSQLPKDRFSAERLKGVDSTLKIQPAELGDSAVYLCASSPGTDTQYFGPGTRLTVL.

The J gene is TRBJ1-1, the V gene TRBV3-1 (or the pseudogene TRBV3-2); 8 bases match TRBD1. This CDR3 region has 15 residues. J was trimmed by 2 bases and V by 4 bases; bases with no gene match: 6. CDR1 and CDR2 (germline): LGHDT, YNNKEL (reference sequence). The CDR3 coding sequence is TGTGCCAGCAGCCGGAGTGGACAGGGCAACACTGAAGCTTTCTTT. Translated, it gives CASSRSGQGNTEAFF.

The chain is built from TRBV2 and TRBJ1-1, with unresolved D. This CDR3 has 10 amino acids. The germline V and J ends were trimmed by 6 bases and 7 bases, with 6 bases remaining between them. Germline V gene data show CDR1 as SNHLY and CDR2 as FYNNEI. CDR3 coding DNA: TGTGCCAGCAGAACAGATGAAGCTTTCTTT. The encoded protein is CASRTDEAFF.

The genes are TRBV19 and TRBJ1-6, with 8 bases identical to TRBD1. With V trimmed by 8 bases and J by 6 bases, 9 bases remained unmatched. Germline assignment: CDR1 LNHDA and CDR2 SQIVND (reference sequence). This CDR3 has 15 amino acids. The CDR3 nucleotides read TGTGCCAGTCGGCCTACGGACAGGGCTAATTCACCCCTCCACTTT. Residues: CASRPTDRANSPLHF. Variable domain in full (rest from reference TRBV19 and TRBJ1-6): DGGITQSPKYLFRKEGQNVTLSCEQNLNHDAMYWYRQDPGQGLRLIYYSQIVNDFQKGDIAEGYSVSREKKESFPLTVTSAQKNPTAFYLCASRPTDRANSPLHFGNGTRLTVT.